This entry is about one TCR beta chain. This entry comes from a study of blood T cell repertoires in COVID-19. Repertoires were generated with immunoSEQ multiplex PCR, while TCRdb's copy carries only in-frame clones and drops some. The top ten hold around 3% of the sample, which has about 83,000 clones, about 90% seen once. Germline values: CDR1 MNHEY, CDR2 SVGEGT. This CDR3 is 13 amino acids long. V was clipped by 6 bases and J by 6 bases; unmatched bases: 8. Sequences were obtained from peripheral blood. This TCR came from a woman aged 45 to 65 with active or convalescent COVID-19. This chain uses TRBV6-2 or TRBV6-3 with TRBJ2-7, with TRBD1 matching over 7 bases. For the CDR3, the DNA is TGTGCCAGCAGCGACAGGGCACTGGGCGAGCAGTACTTC. Translation: CASSDRALGEQYF.